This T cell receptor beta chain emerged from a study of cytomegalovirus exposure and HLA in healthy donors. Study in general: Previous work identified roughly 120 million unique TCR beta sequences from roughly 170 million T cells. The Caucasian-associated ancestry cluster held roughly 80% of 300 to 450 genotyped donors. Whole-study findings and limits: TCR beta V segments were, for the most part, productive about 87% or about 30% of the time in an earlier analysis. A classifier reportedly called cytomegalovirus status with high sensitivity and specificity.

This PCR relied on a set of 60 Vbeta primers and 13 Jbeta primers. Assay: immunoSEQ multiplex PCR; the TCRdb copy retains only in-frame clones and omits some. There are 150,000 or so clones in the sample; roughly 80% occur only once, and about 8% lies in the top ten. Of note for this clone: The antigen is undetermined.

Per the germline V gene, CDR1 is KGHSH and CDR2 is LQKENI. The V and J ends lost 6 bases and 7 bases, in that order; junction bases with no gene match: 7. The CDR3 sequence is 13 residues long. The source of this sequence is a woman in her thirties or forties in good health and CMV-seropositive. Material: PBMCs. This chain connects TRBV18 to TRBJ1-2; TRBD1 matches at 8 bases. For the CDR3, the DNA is TGTGCCAGCTCGCCGACAGGGGTAATTGGCTACACCTTC. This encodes CASSPTGVIGYTF.